What follows are 30 T cell receptor beta chains derived from one specimen sequenced in a study of control samples from healthy donors and cancer patients. The assay was immunoSEQ multiplex PCR, and TCRdb's table has in-frame clones only and misses some. The data hold 57,000 or so clones, with 90% observed a single time. The sample consisted of PBMCs. The receptors were gathered from a man between 60 and 75 years old with colorectal cancer.

The V and J genes are TRBV5-6 and TRBJ1-4; D gene ambiguous. This CDR3 region has 14 residues. Between the trimmed V and J ends, which lost 1 base and 3 bases, there was a span of 7 bases. Germline assignment: CDR1 SGHDT and CDR2 YYEEEE. The CDR3 DNA reads as TGTGCCAGCAGCTTGTGGGTACCTAATGAAAAACTGTTTTTT. As protein: CASSLWVPNEKLFF.

V and J are TRBV7-9 and TRBJ1-2; D is unclear. The CDR3 runs 14 residues. Germline V lookup: CDR1 SEHNR, CDR2 FQNEAQ (reference sequence). Between the trimmed V and J ends, which lost 0 bases and 5 bases, there was a span of 10 bases. The CDR3 region has the DNA TGTGCCAGCAGCTTAGCTTCTCGGATATATGGCTACACCTTC. This codes for CASSLASRIYGYTF.

The V gene is TRBV6-2 or TRBV6-3, the J gene TRBJ1-6, with 12 positions matching TRBD1. CDR3 length equals 17 residues. V dropped 5 bases and J dropped 7; count of bases not matched to a gene: 9. Germline CDR1 MNHEY, CDR2 SVGEGT. CDR3 nucleotide sequence: TGTGCCAGCAGTCCCCGGGACAGGGGGCGAGGAAATTCACCCCTCCACTTT. As protein: CASSPRDRGRGNSPLHF.

The chain employs TRBV30 and TRBJ2-3; maybe TRBD2 (6 bases). The CDR3 runs to 15 residues. V dropped 2 bases and J dropped 2 bases, with 14 bases sitting between them. Germline loops: CDR1 GTSNPN, CDR2 SVGIG (reference sequence). CDR3 sequence reads: CAWSFDAGNTDTQYF. CDR3 nucleotides: TGTGCCTGGAGTTTCGATGCGGGGAACACAGATACGCAGTATTTT.

This clone was observed once. The V call is TRBV19, the J call TRBJ1-1; no firm D call. In germline, CDR1 is LNHDA, CDR2 SQIVND (reference sequence). V shed 1 base and J shed 10 bases, with 16 bases lying between them. The CDR3 is 14 residues long. Written as DNA, the CDR3 is TGTGCCAGTAGTATAGGTCTTTCTACAGAGGGAGCTTTCTTT. Translation: CASSIGLSTEGAFF.

The chain combines TRBV19 with TRBJ1-3, with no clear D. The germline V gene encodes CDR1 LNHDA and CDR2 SQIVND (reference sequence). Trimming took off 4 bases at V and 2 bases at J, with 15 bases between the two ends. The CDR3 covers 16 residues. The CDR3 nucleotides are TGTGCCAGTAGTAGACCCGCAGGCTTAACTGGAAACACCATATATTTT. Translation: CASSRPAGLTGNTIYF.

The chain recombines TRBV6-6 with TRBJ1-1; 7 bases map to TRBD1. The CDR3 consists of 12 residues. After removal of 8 bases from V and 8 bases from J, the junction contained 8 bases not matched to a gene. Germline V lookup: CDR1 MNHNY, CDR2 SVGAGI (reference sequence). CDR3 bases: TGTGCCAGCGGGGACAGAGCGCGGGAAGCTTTCTTT. This codes for CASGDRAREAFF.

CDR3 loop: CASSHSYEQYF. The CDR3 DNA sequence: TGTGCCAGCAGTCACTCCTACGAGCAGTACTTC. The rearrangement links TRBV28 to TRBJ2-7; D gene unclear. This CDR3 is 11 amino acids long. V was cut by 5 bases and J by 0 bases, with 2 bases left in between. The germline V gene encodes CDR1 MDHEN and CDR2 SYDVKM.

As DNA, the CDR3 is TGTGCTAGCCTCCACGACAGGGAGACCCAGTACTTC. Residues: CASLHDRETQYF. The V gene is TRBV12-5, the J gene TRBJ2-5, with D perhaps matching TRBD1 (6 bases). The germline V gene has CDR1 LGHNT and CDR2 FRNRAP. The length of the CDR3 is 12 residues. The V end lost 9 bases, the J end lost 5 bases, and 13 bases lay between the germline ends.

This chain links TRBV5-4 with TRBJ1-1; a possible D gene is TRBD1 (5 bases). Looked up from germline, CDR1 is SGHNT and CDR2 is YYREEE (reference sequence). This CDR3 region has 12 residues. Trimming left V 2 bases short and J 4 bases short, with 6 bases between. The CDR3 nucleotides read TGTGCCAGCAGCTTTGGGGGCACTGAAGCTTTCTTT. Protein sequence: CASSFGGTEAFF.

The chain combines TRBV5-6 with TRBJ2-7; 7 bases align to TRBD1. V shed 2 bases and J 3 bases; nucleotides not matched to a gene: 5. Germline CDR1 is SGHDT and CDR2 is YYEEEE. The CDR3 sequence is 14 residues long. The chain's CDR3 is CASSFRQGRYEQYF. The CDR3 nucleotides are TGTGCCAGCAGCTTTAGACAGGGTCGCTACGAGCAGTACTTC.

The chain is built from TRBV4-3 and TRBJ1-4; D remains ambiguous. The germline V gene encodes CDR1 LGHNA and CDR2 YSLEER. The CDR3 contains 16 residues. Trimming stripped 0 bases from V and 5 bases from J, with 13 bases between. In DNA form, the CDR3 reads TGCGCCAGCAGCCAAGATTGGGAGTGGGTGAATGAAAAACTGTTTTTT. This translates into CASSQDWEWVNEKLFF.

The DNA of the CDR3 is TGTGCCAGCAGCTTAGGTGCTAGCGGGGGGTACGGGGAGACCCAGTACTTC. Protein product: CASSLGASGGYGETQYF. This chain links TRBV7-8 with TRBJ2-5, with 11 bases aligning to TRBD2. From germline, CDR1 is SGHVS and CDR2 FQNEAQ. Germline trimming cut 1 base from V and 5 bases from J; bases unmatched to any gene: 9. This CDR3 contains 17 residues.

The chain employs TRBV15 and TRBJ1-3; D unclear. Trimming shortened V by 0 bases and J by 4 bases, and 10 bases separated the two germline ends. Germline CDR1 and CDR2: LNHNV and YYDKDF (reference sequence). CDR3 size: 15 residues. The CDR3 bases are TGTGCCACCAGCAGAGATAGGGTTCCGGGAAACACCATATATTTT. Translated: CATSRDRVPGNTIYF. The full variable domain, rest sourced from reference TRBV15 and TRBJ1-3, is DAMVIQNPRYQVTQFGKPVTLSCSQTLNHNVMYWYQQKSSQAPKLLFHYYDKDFNNEADTPDNFQSRRPNTSFCFLDIRSPGLGDTAMYLCATSRDRVPGNTIYFGEGSWLTVV.

The chain has TRBV29-1 and TRBJ2-3, with D possibly being TRBD2 (5 bases). The V end lost 6 bases, the J end lost 2 bases, and 12 bases lay between the germline ends. In germline, CDR1 is SQVTM, CDR2 ANQGSEA. The CDR3 length is 13 residues. The CDR3: CSVTRAPTDTQYF. CDR3 nucleotide sequence: TGCAGCGTAACTAGGGCCCCCACAGATACGCAGTATTTT.

The CDR3: CASSPTGPGTEAFF. The DNA of the CDR3 is TGTGCCAGCAGCCCGACAGGGCCGGGCACTGAAGCTTTCTTT. The chain recombines TRBV7-2 with TRBJ1-1; 7 bases are a match to TRBD1. There are 14 residues in the CDR3. Germline assignment: CDR1 SGHTA and CDR2 FQGNSA. Germline trimming cut 5 bases from V and 4 bases from J; bases unmatched to any gene: 7.

The V and J genes are TRBV6-5 and TRBJ1-6; 9 bases line up with TRBD1. This CDR3 is 14 amino acids long. The ends lost 6 bases at V and 5 bases at J; junction bases unmatched: 2. Germline-derived CDR1 and CDR2 are MNHEY and SVGAGI. The CDR3 region has the DNA TGTGCCAGCAGGGGGACAGGGAATAATTCACCCCTCCACTTT. This gives the protein CASRGTGNNSPLHF.

This chain uses TRBV4-1 with TRBJ2-2, with a tentative D call TRBD2 (6 bases). Germline CDR1 reads MGHRA; CDR2 reads YSYEKL. The V and J ends lost 1 base and 7 bases respectively, with 7 bases between them. The CDR3 runs 13 residues. The CDR3 is CASSQGGDGELFF. In DNA, the CDR3 is TGCGCCAGCAGCCAAGGGGGGGACGGGGAGCTGTTTTTT.

This rearrangement joins TRBV6-2 or TRBV6-3 to TRBJ2-1; 12 positions match TRBD2. The germline gives CDR1 MNHEY, CDR2 SVGEGT. After removal of 6 bases from V and 16 bases from J, the junction contained 10 bases not matched to a gene. CDR3 length: 13 residues. CDR3 in amino acids: CASSLLASGGGFF. The CDR3 nucleotides are TGTGCCAGCAGCCTGCTCGCTAGCGGGGGGGGATTCTTC.

The chain uses TRBV9 and TRBJ2-5, with 7 bases matching TRBD2. Trimming cost V 0 bases and J 4 bases; bases outside gene matches: 9. Germline V gives CDR1 SGDLS, CDR2 YYNGEE. CDR3 length: 16 amino acids. The CDR3 coding sequence is TGTGCCAGCAGCGTAGCGGGGGGTGGTAAGGGAGAGACCCAGTACTTC. Translation: CASSVAGGGKGETQYF.

The genes are TRBV7-9 and TRBJ2-3, with D unclear. The germline gives CDR1 SEHNR, CDR2 FQNEAQ (reference sequence). Trimming left V 3 bases short and J 6 bases short, with 7 bases between. The CDR3 has 12 amino acids. The CDR3 sequence: CASSFSADTQYF. CDR3 DNA: TGTGCCAGCAGCTTTTCGGCGGATACGCAGTATTTT.

The chain combines TRBV10-3 with TRBJ2-7, with D possibly being TRBD1 (5 bases). The germline CDR1 and CDR2 sequences are ENHRY and SYGVKD. Trimming stripped 5 bases from V and 2 bases from J, with 10 bases between. The CDR3 totals 13 residues. As DNA, the CDR3 is TGTGCCATCAGTCAGGACACCGCCTACGAGCAGTACTTC. It codes for CAISQDTAYEQYF.

This clone has only one observation. The rearrangement joins TRBV7-3 to TRBJ2-6, with a possible D match to TRBD2 (5 bases). The CDR3 covers 15 residues. Trimming left V 0 bases short and J 2 bases short, with 5 bases between. The V gene's germline CDR1 is SGHTA and CDR2 FQGTGA. The CDR3 sequence is CASSLTGAGANVLTF. The CDR3 region has the DNA TGTGCCAGCAGCTTAACCGGGGCTGGGGCCAACGTCCTGACTTTC.

This rearrangement joins TRBV7-2 to TRBJ2-1, with D perhaps matching TRBD2 (5 bases). Germline V gene data show CDR1 as SGHTA and CDR2 as FQGNSA. The CDR3 has 15 amino acids. V gave up 1 base and J gave up 4 bases, with 11 bases separating them. DNA for the CDR3: TGTGCCAGCAGCTTAGTGGCGGGCCAGTACAATGAGCAGTTCTTC. Residues: CASSLVAGQYNEQFF.

The V gene is TRBV3-1 (or the pseudogene TRBV3-2), the J gene TRBJ1-4; 10 nucleotides line up with TRBD1. The CDR3 is 16 amino acids. The ends lost 2 bases at V and 7 bases at J; junction bases unmatched: 7. CDR1 is LGHDT, CDR2 YNNKEL, per germline (reference sequence). The CDR3 DNA sequence: TGTGCCAGCAGCCAACCTATGACAGGGGGCATTGAAAAACTGTTTTTT. Translation gives CASSQPMTGGIEKLFF.

V and J are TRBV7-9 and TRBJ2-7, with 8 bases matching TRBD1. CDR3 length: 15 residues. V lost 6 bases, J lost 2 bases, and 9 bases stayed unmatched. Germline V CDR1 and CDR2: SEHNR, FQNEAQ (reference sequence). CDR3 sequence: CASSLVGQGTYEQYF. Here the CDR3 DNA reads TGTGCCAGCAGTCTCGTCGGACAGGGTACCTACGAGCAGTACTTC.

V is TRBV7-2 and J is TRBJ1-3, with D possibly being TRBD1 (5 bases). The germline V and J ends were trimmed by 5 bases and 6 bases, with 14 bases remaining between them. This CDR3 spans 14 amino acids. Germline CDR1 and CDR2: SGHTA and FQGNSA. CDR3 in amino acids: CASSRGAGQNTIYF. CDR3 DNA: TGTGCCAGCAGCCGCGGGGCAGGGCAAAACACCATATATTTT.

This rearrangement joins TRBV30 to TRBJ1-3, with 7 bases matching TRBD1. The CDR3 is 18 residues long. Trimming took 3 bases from V and 3 from J; bases not matched to a gene: 17. Germline values: CDR1 GTSNPN, CDR2 SVGIG (reference sequence). The CDR3 region has the DNA TGTGCCTGGAGACTGTGGGACAGCGACACTAACTTTGGAAACACCATATATTTT. Its protein is CAWRLWDSDTNFGNTIYF. The full variable domain, its missing parts supplied by reference TRBV30 and TRBJ1-3, is SQTIHQWPATLVQPVGSPLSLECTVEGTSNPNLYWYRQAAGRGLQLLFYSVGIGQISSEVPQNLSASRPQDRQFILSSKKLLLSDSGFYLCAWRLWDSDTNFGNTIYFGEGSWLTVV.

The chain employs TRBV6-5 and TRBJ2-7; D not resolved. The CDR3 consists of 15 residues. The V gene's germline CDR1 is MNHEY and CDR2 SVGAGI. Trimming cost V 2 bases and J 2 bases, with 13 bases left between them. The CDR3 DNA follows: TGTGCCAGCAGTTACGCAGGCTCATCCCCCTACGAGCAGTACTTC. Translation: CASSYAGSSPYEQYF.

This chain joins TRBV5-4 and TRBJ2-5; a weak D match, TRBD2 (6 bases). Trimming took off 3 bases at V and 3 bases at J, with 12 bases between the two ends. Per the germline V gene, CDR1 is SGHNT and CDR2 is YYREEE (reference sequence). The CDR3 is 14 residues long. CDR3 nucleotides: TGTGCCAGCAGCTCCCCCCGCGGGGAAGAGACCCAGTACTTC. Translation gives CASSSPRGEETQYF.